Listed below are T cell receptor beta chains from one sample, sequenced in a study of beta chain features in type 1 diabetes. TCRdb's copy holds only in-frame clones and misses some; the assay was immunoSEQ multiplex PCR. The data hold about 350,000 clones, with roughly 21% observed a single time. The sequenced material came from naive CD4+ T cells from blood. These receptor sequences come from a woman younger than 35 in good health. Each CDR3 is given without its conserved first and last residue. The D gene is left open where the match is weak.

cdr3_aa: AWSSGGGFSGNTIY
v_call: TRBV30
d_call: .
j_call: TRBJ1-3

cdr3_aa: ASSQEGQSNEQF
v_call: TRBV4-3
d_call: TRBD1
j_call: TRBJ2-1

cdr3_aa: ASSVASSGGYTEAF
v_call: TRBV9
d_call: TRBD1
j_call: TRBJ1-1

cdr3_aa: ASSLARFLNTEAF
v_call: TRBV7-2
d_call: .
j_call: TRBJ1-1

cdr3_aa: ASSHAGLKSSYNSPLH
v_call: TRBV4-1
d_call: .
j_call: TRBJ1-6

cdr3_aa: ASSLGQGSYNEQF
v_call: TRBV7-9
d_call: TRBD1
j_call: TRBJ2-1

cdr3_aa: ASSLDFATGAEAF
v_call: TRBV11-2
d_call: TRBD1
j_call: TRBJ1-1

cdr3_aa: ASSGQGIEQY
v_call: TRBV7-9
d_call: TRBD1
j_call: TRBJ2-7

cdr3_aa: ASSEGRTEAF
v_call: TRBV6-1
d_call: .
j_call: TRBJ1-1

cdr3_aa: SVVGSLYGYT
v_call: TRBV29-1
d_call: .
j_call: TRBJ1-2

cdr3_aa: AWVLKGAGEQY
v_call: TRBV30
d_call: .
j_call: TRBJ2-7

cdr3_aa: AWSVAGAKLF
v_call: TRBV30
d_call: .
j_call: TRBJ1-4

cdr3_aa: ASSVLAGGASQETQY
v_call: TRBV9
d_call: TRBD2
j_call: TRBJ2-5

cdr3_aa: ASSATSSREQF
v_call: TRBV9
d_call: .
j_call: TRBJ2-1

cdr3_aa: ASTVTGNYGYT
v_call: TRBV7-2
d_call: TRBD1
j_call: TRBJ1-2

cdr3_aa: ASSSGTGVPYEQY
v_call: TRBV7-9
d_call: TRBD1
j_call: TRBJ2-7

cdr3_aa: ASSLSPGGSYEQY
v_call: TRBV5-6
d_call: TRBD1
j_call: TRBJ2-7

cdr3_aa: ASGSGSYTGELF
v_call: TRBV19
d_call: .
j_call: TRBJ2-2

cdr3_aa: ASSSSGVETQY
v_call: TRBV7-2
d_call: TRBD2
j_call: TRBJ2-5

cdr3_aa: AWSLTGWETQY
v_call: TRBV30
d_call: .
j_call: TRBJ2-5

cdr3_aa: ASSPSLRLEAF
v_call: TRBV4-1
d_call: .
j_call: TRBJ1-1

cdr3_aa: ASSNDRTNTEAF
v_call: TRBV6-5
d_call: .
j_call: TRBJ1-1